The 7 T cell receptor beta chains listed next were all sequenced from one sample in a study of blood T cell repertoires in COVID-19. Method: immunoSEQ multiplex PCR; TCRdb's copy keeps in-frame clones and lacks some. Of some 400,000 clones in the sample, around 90% were seen once. The sequencing input was peripheral blood. The source of these receptors is a man younger than 35 with active or convalescent COVID-19.

The V and J genes are TRBV15 and TRBJ1-1; D unclear. Germline loops: CDR1 LNHNV, CDR2 YYDKDF (reference sequence). The CDR3 contains 13 residues. Trimming left V 2 bases short and J 0 bases short, with 4 bases between. The DNA for the CDR3 is TGTGCCACCAGCAGAAATATGAACACTGAAGCTTTCTTT. Amino acid sequence: CATSRNMNTEAFF.

This rearrangement joins TRBV14 to TRBJ2-7, with D maybe TRBD1 (6 bases). Germline assignment: CDR1 SGHDN and CDR2 FVKESK. Between the trimmed V and J ends, which lost 1 base and 5 bases, there was a span of 12 bases. The CDR3 runs to 14 residues. As DNA, the CDR3 is TGTGCCAGCAGCCAAGCCAGGGGACGGGACGAGCAGTACTTC. Translating it yields CASSQARGRDEQYF.

The J gene is TRBJ1-2, the V gene TRBV28, with TRBD1 matching 7 bases. Germline CDR1 MDHEN, CDR2 SYDVKM. The CDR3 is 14 amino acids. The junction had 4 bases not matched to a gene; V was cut back by 3 bases and J by 3 bases. The CDR3 sequence: CASSFGTDDYGYTF. As DNA, the CDR3 is TGTGCCAGCAGTTTCGGGACAGACGACTATGGCTACACCTTC.

Worth noting for this clone: The identical CDR3 is also encoded by other nucleotide sequences in the sample. V usage is TRBV9 and J usage is TRBJ2-3, with D hard to call. The germline gives CDR1 SGDLS, CDR2 YYNGEE. V lost 0 bases and J lost 4, with 3 bases in between. The CDR3 covers 12 residues. CDR3 sequence: CASSVAADTQYF. CDR3 DNA sequence: TGTGCCAGCAGCGTAGCCGCAGATACGCAGTATTTT.

This chain connects TRBV6-6 to TRBJ2-1, with 11 bases identical to TRBD2. Trimming took 10 bases from V and 3 from J; bases not matched to a gene: 8. The CDR3 is 15 residues long. Germline V gene lookup returns CDR1 MNHNY and CDR2 SVGAGI (reference sequence). CDR3 nucleotides: TGTGCCACTGCCGGGACTAGCGGATACTACAATGAGCAGTTCTTC. Its protein product is CATAGTSGYYNEQFF.

The genes are TRBV5-6 and TRBJ2-5; the D gene is possibly TRBD1 (7 bases). Germline V CDR1 and CDR2: SGHDT, YYEEEE. This CDR3 contains 15 residues. V gave up 3 bases and J gave up 5 bases, with 17 bases separating them. The CDR3 region has the DNA TGTGCCAGCAGCTCCAGCGGAGGGGGCCGGGAGACCCAGTACTTC. Translated, it gives CASSSSGGGRETQYF.

This chain uses TRBV6-2 or TRBV6-3 with TRBJ2-1; D gene uncertain. Germline CDR1 is MNHEY and CDR2 is SVGEGT. Trimming removed 4 bases from V and 4 bases from J, with 17 bases in between. CDR3 length equals 16 residues. CDR3 in amino acids: CASSFQLAVEYNEQFF. Written as DNA, the CDR3 is TGTGCCAGCAGTTTCCAGCTGGCGGTAGAATACAATGAGCAGTTCTTC.